These 26 T cell receptor beta chains were all obtained from the same sample, sequenced in a study of regulatory T cells in long-lasting Graves disease. The time point was: persistent/refractory GD, antithyroid drugs over 5 years with positive TRAb. From PBMCs, RNA was extracted and then used to make the TCR library. Arm-PCR of CDR3 regions and iRepertoire HTBI primers were used to build TCR beta libraries. In TCRdb, the multiplex PCR reads were re-called with MiXCR into one record per CDR3 protein. The repertoire holds roughly 300,000 distinct CDR3 sequences, about 20% seen once, with roughly 27% in the top ten. The sequencing here drew on peripheral blood mononuclear cells (PBMCs), taken when the disease was refractory, from a patient treated with antithyroid drugs. These receptors all come from a female donor with Graves disease.

V is TRBV19 and J is TRBJ1-2; perhaps TRBD1 as D (5 bases). Germline V gene data show CDR1 as LNHDA and CDR2 as SQIVND (reference sequence). The CDR3 is made up of 16 amino acids. Trimming pared 6 bases from V and 2 bases from J, leaving 19 bases between. The CDR3 bases are TGTGCCAGTAGCCCCCTGGCAGGGCCGAAGAACTATGGCTACACCTTC. Translation: CASSPLAGPKNYGYTF.

In this sample, this clonotype turned up many times. The chain uses TRBV12-3 or TRBV12-4 and TRBJ2-1; TRBD2 matches 7 bases. The CDR3 is 16 amino acids. The J segment lost 0 bases and the V segment lost 6 bases, leaving 8 bases of the junction unmatched. The CDR3 sequence is CASRSPPGGSYNEQFF. The CDR3, as DNA: TGTGCCAGCAGGTCTCCTCCGGGAGGCTCCTACAATGAGCAGTTCTTC.

At least ten counts were recorded for this clonotype. The chain employs TRBV7-9 and TRBJ1-2; D might be TRBD1 (5 bases). Germline assignment: CDR1 SEHNR and CDR2 FQNEAQ (reference sequence). The CDR3 loop spans 15 amino acids. V was cut by 1 base and J by 1 base, with 10 bases left in between. The CDR3 is CASSLGSGNNYGYTF. CDR3 nucleotide sequence: TGTGCCAGCAGCTTAGGCTCAGGGAATAACTATGGCTACACCTTC.

This clonotype was seen only a few times. The chain links TRBV6-1 to TRBJ2-5; D may be TRBD2 (5 bases). Germline CDR1 is MNHNS and CDR2 is SASEGT. Trimming pared 5 bases from V and 5 bases from J, leaving 12 bases between. The CDR3 loop spans 13 amino acids. CDR3 nucleotides: TGTGCCAGCAGTCCACGGGGTTTCGAGACCCAGTACTTC. Translated: CASSPRGFETQYF.

This clonotype appeared a few times. The chain couples TRBV3-1 to TRBJ2-3, with D perhaps TRBD1 (6 bases). V lost 3 bases to trimming and J lost 3 bases, with 13 bases between them. This CDR3 has 15 amino acids. The germline V gene has CDR1 LGHDT and CDR2 YNNKEL (reference sequence). Here the CDR3 reads CASSHYQGSTDTQYF. CDR3 sequence (DNA): TGTGCCAGCAGCCATTACCAGGGGAGTACAGATACGCAGTATTTT.

This chain joins TRBV5-6 and TRBJ2-5; tentatively, D is TRBD1 (5 bases). The CDR3 contains 15 residues. Germline V gene data show CDR1 as SGHDT and CDR2 as YYEEEE. Trimming stripped 4 bases from V and 2 bases from J, with 15 bases between. The CDR3 nucleotides read TGTGCCAGCAGCGTCCCCCAGGGCCAGCAAGAGACCCAGTACTTC. Residues: CASSVPQGQQETQYF.

The J gene is TRBJ1-6, the V gene TRBV19; D remains unclear. The V end lost 3 bases, the J end lost 13 bases, and 19 bases lay between the germline ends. The CDR3 length is 15 residues. The germline CDR1 and CDR2 sequences are LNHDA and SQIVND (reference sequence). In nucleotides, the CDR3 is TGTGCCAGTAGTATCCTCTCTGGGCTGAAAGAGCCCCTCCACTTT. Translated: CASSILSGLKEPLHF.

This clonotype was found many times. This chain joins TRBV6-1 and TRBJ1-5; perhaps TRBD1 as D (6 bases). The CDR3 covers 14 residues. V lost 7 bases and J 6 bases, leaving 16 bases between the germline ends. In germline, CDR1 is MNHNS, CDR2 SASEGT. The DNA of the CDR3 is TGTGCCAGCAAACTTACCCAGGGGCTTCAGCCCCAGCATTTT. Translation gives CASKLTQGLQPQHF.

V usage is TRBV14 and J usage is TRBJ2-5, with D hard to call. The germline CDR1 and CDR2 sequences are SGHDN and FVKESK. The V gene lost 3 bases and the J gene lost 6 bases, with 5 bases spanning the gap. CDR3 length equals 11 residues. The CDR3 loop reads CASSHGKTQYF. The CDR3 DNA sequence: TGTGCCAGCAGCCATGGGAAGACCCAGTACTTC.

This clonotype has at least ten counts. The chain recombines TRBV2 with TRBJ1-5; 7 bases map to TRBD1. CDR3 length: 15 residues. After removal of 5 bases from V and 4 bases from J, the junction contained 8 bases not matched to a gene. The germline CDR1 and CDR2 sequences are SNHLY and FYNNEI. CDR3: CASSSQGRVNQPQHF. CDR3 DNA: TGTGCCAGCAGTTCACAGGGGAGGGTTAATCAGCCCCAGCATTTT.

The chain couples TRBV19 to TRBJ1-5; D ambiguous. The CDR3 length is 12 residues. Germline V gene lookup returns CDR1 LNHDA and CDR2 SQIVND (reference sequence). V lost 6 bases to trimming and J lost 4 bases, with 7 bases between them. The DNA of the CDR3 is TGTGCCAGTAGGGGCCAAAATCAGCCCCAGCATTTT. It encodes CASRGQNQPQHF.

V and J are TRBV4-3 and TRBJ1-1, with D uncertain. V dropped 1 base and J dropped 4 bases, with 7 bases sitting between them. Germline-derived CDR1 and CDR2 are LGHNA and YSLEER. The CDR3 has 13 residues. CDR3 in amino acids: CASSQASGTEAFF. The CDR3 nucleotides read TGCGCCAGCAGCCAAGCGTCGGGCACTGAAGCTTTCTTT.

This clonotype was counted many times. This sequence joins TRBV7-2 and TRBJ2-4; tentatively, D is TRBD2 (5 bases). V gave up 2 bases and J gave up 7 bases, with 15 bases separating them. Germline-derived CDR1 and CDR2 are SGHTA and FQGNSA. The CDR3 runs to 15 residues. For the CDR3, the DNA is TGTGCCAGCAGCTTAATGAGCGGACCTATTAACATTCAGTACTTC. Its protein product is CASSLMSGPINIQYF.

This clonotype has ten or more counts. The chain combines TRBV18 with TRBJ1-1; D gene unclear. Germline CDR1 and CDR2: KGHSH and LQKENI. The CDR3 covers 14 residues. Trimming removed 0 bases at V and 1 base at J, with 6 bases between. The CDR3 sequence is CASSPPTRNTEAFF. As DNA, the CDR3 is TGTGCCAGCTCACCACCCACCAGGAACACTGAAGCTTTCTTT.

This clonotype was seen at least ten times. The rearrangement joins TRBV5-1 to TRBJ2-2; D call uncertain. The CDR3 is made up of 14 amino acids. Trimming removed 0 bases from V and 3 bases from J, with 6 bases in between. CDR1 SGHRS and CDR2 YFSETQ come from the germline V gene. CDR3 in amino acids: CASSLVPDTGELFF. The CDR3 nucleotides read TGCGCCAGCAGCTTGGTACCAGACACCGGGGAGCTGTTTTTT.

This clonotype was counted between two and nine times. The V gene is TRBV3-1, the J gene TRBJ2-4, with no clear D. Trimming shortened V by 1 base and J by 4 bases, and 5 bases separated the two germline ends. The CDR3 is 13 residues long. Germline CDR1 is LGHDT and CDR2 is YNNKEL (reference sequence). The CDR3, as DNA: TGTGCCAGCAGCCAAGCTCTGAAAAACATTCAGTACTTC. Its translation: CASSQALKNIQYF. The variable domain in full, with the rest retrieved from reference TRBV3-1 and TRBJ2-4, is DTAVSQTPKYLVTQMGNDKSIKCEQNLGHDTMYWYKQDSKKFLKIMFSYNNKELIINETVPNRFSPKSPDKAHLNLHINSLELGDSAVYFCASSQALKNIQYFGAGTRLSVL.

This chain connects TRBV5-1 to TRBJ1-4; weak D call: TRBD1 (6 bases). V was trimmed by 5 bases and J by 8 bases, leaving 13 bases between them. Per the germline V gene, CDR1 is SGHRS and CDR2 is YFSETQ. CDR3 size: 13 residues. DNA of the CDR3: TGCGCCAGCAGGGAGGGGGTGGAGGAAAAACTGTTTTTT. Its protein is CASREGVEEKLFF.

This clonotype was recorded at least ten times. The V and J genes are TRBV2 and TRBJ1-2; TRBD1 is a possible D gene (6 bases). The germline V gene encodes CDR1 SNHLY and CDR2 FYNNEI. The CDR3 contains 14 residues. V shed 1 base and J shed 5 bases, with 11 bases lying between them. The CDR3 DNA reads TGTGCCAGCAGTGAAGACAGGGTAAATTATGGCTACACCTTC. Protein: CASSEDRVNYGYTF.

This chain uses TRBV10-3 with TRBJ2-6, with 8 bases identical to TRBD1. Germline-derived CDR1 and CDR2 are ENHRY and SYGVKD. The CDR3 is made up of 18 amino acids. The V segment lost 5 bases and the J segment 0 bases; nucleotides outside the gene matches: 9. CDR3 DNA: TGTGCCATCAGTTCCCCAGGGGGCGCGTCCTCTGGGGCCAACGTCCTGACTTTC. This sequence encodes CAISSPGGASSGANVLTF.

The chain employs TRBV10-2 and TRBJ2-5; tentative D call: TRBD1 (5 bases). Germline-derived CDR1 and CDR2 are WSHSY and SAAADI. V lost 4 bases and J lost 5, with 14 bases in between. CDR3 length: 14 amino acids. This CDR3 is CASSVGRVWETQYF. The DNA for the CDR3 is TGCGCCAGCAGTGTCGGCAGGGTTTGGGAGACCCAGTACTTC.

This clonotype has at least ten counts. V is TRBV3-1 and J is TRBJ1-6; D is uncertain. This CDR3 has 15 residues. Germline assignment: CDR1 LGHDT and CDR2 YNNKEL (reference sequence). With 2 bases removed from V and 7 bases from J, the gap between germline ends came to 12 bases. The CDR3: CASSQPPGRNSPLHF. DNA for the CDR3: TGTGCCAGCAGCCAACCGCCGGGCCGCAATTCACCCCTCCACTTT.

This clonotype was seen more than once but under ten times. A much larger clone is a single base away; this may be a read error. The chain recombines TRBV2 with TRBJ1-2; unclear D gene. Germline V lookup: CDR1 SNHLY, CDR2 FYNNEI. The CDR3 runs 12 residues. The CDR3 bases are TGTGCCGGCAGGTACGGATCCTATGGCTACACCTTC. This gives the protein CAGRYGSYGYTF.

The chain recombines TRBV3-1 with TRBJ1-6; maybe TRBD1 (6 bases). Germline V gene data show CDR1 as LGHDT and CDR2 as YNNKEL (reference sequence). The CDR3 contains 15 residues. V was trimmed by 4 bases and J by 10 bases, leaving 17 bases between them. The CDR3 DNA reads TGTGCCAGCAGCCTACAGGGATTAGGAAAATCACCCCTCCACTTT. As protein: CASSLQGLGKSPLHF.

The rearrangement joins TRBV20-1 to TRBJ1-1, with no clear D. The V gene lost 0 bases and the J gene lost 0 bases, with 11 bases spanning the gap. Germline CDR1 and CDR2: DFQATT and SNEGSKA (reference sequence). This CDR3 comprises 15 residues. The chain's CDR3 is CSARDSNFLNTEAFF. The CDR3 nucleotides read TGCAGTGCTAGAGATTCGAACTTCCTGAACACTGAAGCTTTCTTT.

Notes on this clonotype: This clone may be a read error of a much larger clone one base away. This CDR3 fails to terminate in the conserved phenylalanine or tryptophan, so it likely reflects a read error. This sequence joins TRBV20-1 and TRBJ2-5, with 8 bases aligning to TRBD1. Unmatched junction bases numbered 7, after V lost 4 bases and J lost 3 bases. The CDR3 sequence is 14 residues long. The germline gives CDR1 DFQATT, CDR2 SNEGSKA (reference sequence). In DNA form, the CDR3 reads TGCAGTGCTAAACCCTTGGACAGGGAAGAGACCCAGTACCTC. As protein: CSAKPLDREETQYL.

This clonotype was observed a handful of times. The chain employs TRBV12-3 or TRBV12-4 and TRBJ2-2; D unclear. V lost 6 bases and J lost 2, with 10 bases in between. The CDR3 extends over 14 amino acids. The CDR3 DNA reads as TGTGCCAGCAGCTCCGCGGTCAACACCGGGGAGCTGTTTTTT. Encoded protein: CASSSAVNTGELFF.